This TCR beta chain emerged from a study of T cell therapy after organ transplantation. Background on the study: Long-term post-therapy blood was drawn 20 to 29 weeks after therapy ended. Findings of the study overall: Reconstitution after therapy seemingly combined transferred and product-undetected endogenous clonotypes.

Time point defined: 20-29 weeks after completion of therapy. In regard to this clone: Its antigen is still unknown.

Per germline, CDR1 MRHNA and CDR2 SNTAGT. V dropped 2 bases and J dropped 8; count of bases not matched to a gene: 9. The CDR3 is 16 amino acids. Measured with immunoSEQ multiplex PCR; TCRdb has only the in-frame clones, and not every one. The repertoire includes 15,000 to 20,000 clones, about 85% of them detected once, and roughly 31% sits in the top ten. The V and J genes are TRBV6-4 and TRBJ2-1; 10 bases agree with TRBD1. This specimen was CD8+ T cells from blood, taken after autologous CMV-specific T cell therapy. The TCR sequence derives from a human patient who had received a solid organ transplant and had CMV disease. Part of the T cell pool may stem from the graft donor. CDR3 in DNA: TGTGCCAGCAGTGACATACAGGGACAGGGGTCGGATGAGCAGTTCTTC. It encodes CASSDIQGQGSDEQFF.